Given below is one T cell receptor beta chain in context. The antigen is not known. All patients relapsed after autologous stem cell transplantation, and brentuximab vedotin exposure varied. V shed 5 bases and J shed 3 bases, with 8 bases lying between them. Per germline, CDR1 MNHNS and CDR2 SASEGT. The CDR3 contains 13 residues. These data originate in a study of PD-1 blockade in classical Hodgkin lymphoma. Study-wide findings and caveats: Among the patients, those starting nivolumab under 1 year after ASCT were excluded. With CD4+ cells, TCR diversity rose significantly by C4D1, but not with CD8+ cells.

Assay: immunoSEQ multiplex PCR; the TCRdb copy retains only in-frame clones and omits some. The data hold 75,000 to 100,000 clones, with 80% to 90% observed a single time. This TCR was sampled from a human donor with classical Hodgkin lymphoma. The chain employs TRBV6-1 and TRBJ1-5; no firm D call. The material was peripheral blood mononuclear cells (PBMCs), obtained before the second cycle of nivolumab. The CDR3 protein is CASSWGYNQPQHF. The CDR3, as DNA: TGTGCCAGCAGTTGGGGTTACAATCAGCCCCAGCATTTT.